This T cell receptor (beta chain) was recovered during a study of T cell repertoires in aging, cancer and after chemotherapy. The template was genomic DNA from peripheral blood, not RNA. Trimming took 4 bases from V and 7 from J; bases not matched to a gene: 5. Looked up from germline, CDR1 is LNHDA and CDR2 is SQIVND (reference sequence). The CDR3 spans 15 residues. Multiplex touch-down PCR with TRB-A/B primers amplified rearranged V-D-J TRB sequences. In TCRdb, the multiplex PCR reads were re-called with MiXCR into one record per CDR3 protein. The data show some 6,000 distinct CDR3 sequences, with around 41% seen just once and more than 45% held by the top ten.

This clonotype originated in a human donor in good health. The sample was blood. The chain links TRBV19 to TRBJ1-6; 9 nucleotides line up with TRBD1. CDR3 bases: TGTGCCAGTAGTACCACAGGGGGCTTAAATTCACCCCTCCACTTT. Amino acid sequence: CASSTTGGLNSPLHF.